Listed below are T cell receptor beta chains from one sample, sequenced in a study of long-term antiretroviral therapy in people with HIV. Here immunoSEQ multiplex PCR was the method, and the copy in TCRdb shows in-frame clones only, minus some. The sample lists roughly 28,000 clones; roughly 78% were seen once. Sequenced here: unsorted PBMCs, sampled 0.3 years after starting antiretroviral therapy. Receptor source: a man between 35 and 55 years old with HIV. CDR3s include the opening cysteine and the closing phenylalanine or tryptophan. The order of the fields is D gene, clone size, J gene, V gene, CDR3 DNA, CDR3 protein. D genes are given only for firm matches. A row's size may be missing; if present it is once, few, many or a size class.

D: TRBD1
size: NA
J: TRBJ1-2
V: TRBV14
DNA: TGTGCCAGCAGCCAAGACAGGGGGAACTATGGCTACACCTTC
CDR3: CASSQDRGNYGYTF

D: NA
size: NA
J: TRBJ1-4
V: TRBV7-8
DNA: TGTGCCAGCAGCTTAGCGTACAATCCAACTAATGAAAAACTGTTTTTT
CDR3: CASSLAYNPTNEKLFF

D: TRBD2
size: NA
J: TRBJ2-7
V: TRBV7-6
DNA: TGTGCCAGCACCCTCAGGGCCGGGAGGGAGCAGTACTTC
CDR3: CASTLRAGREQYF

D: NA
size: NA
J: TRBJ2-7
V: TRBV30
DNA: TGTGCCTGGGGTGACACCTACGAGCAGTACTTC
CDR3: CAWGDTYEQYF

D: TRBD1
size: NA
J: TRBJ2-7
V: TRBV28
DNA: TGTGCCAGCAGGACGACCGGGACAGGGGGCTACGAGCAGTACTTC
CDR3: CASRTTGTGGYEQYF

D: NA
size: NA
J: TRBJ2-2
V: TRBV11-2
DNA: TGTGCCAGCAGCTTAGTTAGTGTGAGGAGCCTTACCGGGGAGCTGTTTTTT
CDR3: CASSLVSVRSLTGELFF

D: NA
size: NA
J: TRBJ1-2
V: TRBV4-2
DNA: TGTGCCAGCAGCCAAGGGAGGAGCGCTAACTATGGCTACACCTTC
CDR3: CASSQGRSANYGYTF

D: TRBD1
size: NA
J: TRBJ2-7
V: TRBV6-6
DNA: TGTGCCAGCAGTTACTCGCTGGGACAGGGCTTGTACGAGCAGTACTTC
CDR3: CASSYSLGQGLYEQYF

D: TRBD1
size: NA
J: TRBJ2-2
V: TRBV6-5
DNA: TGTGCCAGCAGTTACGGGACAGGGTCGCTCACCGGGGAGCTGTTTTTT
CDR3: CASSYGTGSLTGELFF

D: TRBD2
size: NA
J: TRBJ2-5
V: TRBV10-3
DNA: TGTGCCATCAGTGAGTCGAAGGGACTAGCGGCTCAAGAGACCCAGTACTTC
CDR3: CAISESKGLAAQETQYF

D: TRBD1
size: NA
J: TRBJ2-4
V: TRBV9
DNA: TGTGCCAGCAGCGTAGGACGGGACAGGGGGCTGGGGGACATTCAGTACTTC
CDR3: CASSVGRDRGLGDIQYF

D: NA
size: NA
J: TRBJ1-6
V: TRBV7-9
DNA: TGTGCCAGCAGCTTAGGCGTGGATTCACCCCTCCACTTT
CDR3: CASSLGVDSPLHF

D: NA
size: few
J: TRBJ1-5
V: TRBV7-2
DNA: TGTGCCAGCAGCGGGGACGGCTATAGCAATCAGCCCCAGCATTTT
CDR3: CASSGDGYSNQPQHF

D: TRBD2
size: NA
J: TRBJ2-1
V: TRBV5-4
DNA: TGTGCCAGCAGCTTGAATCGGGGGGGCAGGTACAATGAGCAGTTCTTC
CDR3: CASSLNRGGRYNEQFF

D: NA
size: NA
J: TRBJ1-1
V: TRBV6-5
DNA: TGTGCCAGCAGTCCCCCCCCTCCGGGTGGAACTGAAGCTTTCTTT
CDR3: CASSPPPPGGTEAFF

D: NA
size: NA
J: TRBJ1-3
V: TRBV28
DNA: TGTGCCAGCAGTTTCTCTGGGGGGGCGCGTGGAAACACCATATATTTT
CDR3: CASSFSGGARGNTIYF

D: TRBD1
size: NA
J: TRBJ1-2
V: TRBV5-1
DNA: TGCGCCAGCAGCCCGGGACAGTTTCACTATGGCTACACCTTC
CDR3: CASSPGQFHYGYTF

D: NA
size: NA
J: TRBJ1-1
V: TRBV4-3
DNA: TGCGCCAGCAGCCAAGATTGGAACACTGAAGCTTTCTTT
CDR3: CASSQDWNTEAFF

D: NA
size: few
J: TRBJ1-5
V: TRBV19
DNA: TGTGCCAGTAGTATTAGGCGACAAAATAGCAATCAGCCCCAGCATTTT
CDR3: CASSIRRQNSNQPQHF

D: TRBD2
size: NA
J: TRBJ2-3
V: TRBV28
DNA: TGTGCCAGCAGTACCCGACTAGCGGCAGATACGCAGTATTTT
CDR3: CASSTRLAADTQYF

D: NA
size: few
J: TRBJ1-6
V: TRBV6-5
DNA: TGTGCCACCAGGCGTGGGGGGGGTTCACCCCTCCACTTT
CDR3: CATRRGGGSPLHF

D: TRBD2
size: once
J: TRBJ2-3
V: TRBV6-4
DNA: TGTGCCAGCAGTCGGGTAGCGGGGGAGGGAGATACGCAGTATTTT
CDR3: CASSRVAGEGDTQYF

D: NA
size: NA
J: TRBJ2-2
V: TRBV4-2
DNA: TGTGCCAGCAGCCAAGATCAGCCGCGGTCGAACACCGGGGAGCTGTTTTTT
CDR3: CASSQDQPRSNTGELFF

D: TRBD1
size: NA
J: TRBJ2-5
V: TRBV7-2
DNA: TGTGCCAGCAGCCTCCTCGGACAGGTTCAAGAGACCCAGTACTTC
CDR3: CASSLLGQVQETQYF

D: NA
size: NA
J: TRBJ2-7
V: TRBV6-6
DNA: TGTGCCAGCAGAAACACCTACGAGCAGTACTTC
CDR3: CASRNTYEQYF

D: NA
size: once
J: TRBJ2-7
V: TRBV5-6
DNA: TGTGCCAGCAGCTACGGGGGAGTGGTAGAGCAGTACTTC
CDR3: CASSYGGVVEQYF

D: TRBD2
size: NA
J: TRBJ2-7
V: TRBV2
DNA: TGTGCCAGCAGTGAAATCGGCGGGGGGATAGTCGAGCAGTACTTC
CDR3: CASSEIGGGIVEQYF

D: TRBD2
size: NA
J: TRBJ2-7
V: TRBV28
DNA: TGTGCCAGCAGTTTGGGACGTCGGACTAGCGAGCAGTACTTC
CDR3: CASSLGRRTSEQYF

D: TRBD2
size: NA
J: TRBJ2-1
V: TRBV7-2
DNA: TGTGCCAGCAGTCTACTAGCGCGCTACAATGAGCAGTTCTTC
CDR3: CASSLLARYNEQFF

D: NA
size: once
J: TRBJ2-7
V: TRBV7-2
DNA: TGTGCCAGCAGCTACTCGGACACCGTGGGGGAGCAGTACTTC
CDR3: CASSYSDTVGEQYF

D: NA
size: NA
J: TRBJ2-3
V: TRBV11-2
DNA: TGTGCCAGCAGCTTAGGTTTCCATACTAGCACAGATACGCAGTATTTT
CDR3: CASSLGFHTSTDTQYF

D: NA
size: NA
J: TRBJ1-4
V: TRBV27
DNA: TGTGCCAGCAGTTTTTTGGGTACAACTAATGAAAAACTGTTTTTT
CDR3: CASSFLGTTNEKLFF

D: NA
size: NA
J: TRBJ2-2
V: TRBV6-5
DNA: TGTGCCAGCAGGGAGGGCGGACAGAACACCGGGGAGCTGTTTTTT
CDR3: CASREGGQNTGELFF

D: NA
size: NA
J: TRBJ2-7
V: TRBV5-6
DNA: TGTGCCAGCAGCTTCCTTGGCAGGAGGTCTTCCGAGCAGTACTTC
CDR3: CASSFLGRRSSEQYF

D: NA
size: NA
J: TRBJ2-1
V: TRBV7-2
DNA: TGTGCCAGCAGCTTACTCAATGAGCAGTTCTTC
CDR3: CASSLLNEQFF

D: NA
size: few
J: TRBJ2-2
V: TRBV5-1
DNA: TGCGCCAGCAGCCCCCAGGAGAACACCGGGGAGCTGTTTTTT
CDR3: CASSPQENTGELFF

D: NA
size: NA
J: TRBJ2-3
V: TRBV4-3
DNA: TGCGCCAGCAGCCAAGGGGGGATTACAGATACGCAGTATTTT
CDR3: CASSQGGITDTQYF

D: NA
size: NA
J: TRBJ2-1
V: TRBV4-3
DNA: TGCGCCAGCAGCCCGAGGGGCGGGATCCACGAGCAGTTCTTC
CDR3: CASSPRGGIHEQFF

D: NA
size: NA
J: TRBJ2-1
V: TRBV18
DNA: TGTGCCAGCTCACTAAGACAGGGAAGTACGGGGGACAATGAGCAGTTCTTC
CDR3: CASSLRQGSTGDNEQFF

D: NA
size: few
J: TRBJ2-6
V: TRBV6-5
DNA: TGTGCCAGCAGTTACAATGGGGCCTCTGGGGCCAACGTCCTGACTTTC
CDR3: CASSYNGASGANVLTF

D: NA
size: NA
J: TRBJ2-7
V: TRBV30
DNA: TGTGCCTGGAGTCCATCTGTAAGGGGGCAGTACTTC
CDR3: CAWSPSVRGQYF

D: TRBD2
size: NA
J: TRBJ2-2
V: TRBV11-2
DNA: TGTGCCAGCAGCCCCCGGACTAGCGGGAAGGGCGGGGAGCTGTTTTTT
CDR3: CASSPRTSGKGGELFF

D: TRBD1
size: NA
J: TRBJ2-3
V: TRBV4-3
DNA: TGCGCCAGCAGCCAAGATTTGGACAGGCCCATTCGGGCAGATACGCAGTATTTT
CDR3: CASSQDLDRPIRADTQYF

D: TRBD2
size: NA
J: TRBJ2-7
V: TRBV27
DNA: TGTGCCAGCAGCCCTGGGACTAGCGGTTTCCCGTGGAACGAGCAGTACTTC
CDR3: CASSPGTSGFPWNEQYF